The 2 T cell receptor beta chains below come from one sample, sequenced in a study of blood T cell repertoires in COVID-19. The protocol was immunoSEQ multiplex PCR, while the TCRdb copy is restricted to in-frame clones and leaves out a portion. This sample has roughly 180,000 clones; around four fifths occur once, and the top ten carry around 7.7%. The specimen was peripheral blood. The receptors derive from a man aged 35-49 years who had recovered from COVID-19.

J is TRBJ2-1 and V is TRBV11-3; a weak D match, TRBD2 (6 bases). This CDR3 is 16 amino acids long. V was trimmed by 0 bases and J by 6 bases, leaving 15 bases between them. Germline V gene sequence: CDR1 SGHNT, CDR2 YENEEA. The CDR3 region is CASSLEGGAPPNEQFF. The CDR3 DNA is TGTGCCAGCAGCTTAGAGGGCGGGGCCCCCCCCAATGAGCAGTTCTTC.

The chain joins TRBV5-1 to TRBJ2-5; 7 bases agree with TRBD1. Germline V gene lookup returns CDR1 SGHRS and CDR2 YFSETQ. Trimming took 4 bases from V and 1 from J; bases not matched to a gene: 13. This CDR3 spans 17 amino acids. The CDR3 spells CASSMGTETQGQETQYF. The DNA for the CDR3 is TGCGCCAGCAGCATGGGGACAGAAACCCAGGGCCAAGAGACCCAGTACTTC.